The present T cell receptor (beta chain) was sequenced within a study of CD8 T cells in Susac syndrome (dated by TCRdb to about 2019). Regarding the complete study: The study used repertoire sequencing to test whether antigen drove CD8+ T cell activation and differentiation in Susac syndrome. The clonality of the CD8+ T cell repertoire was compared across approximately 12 healthy donors, some 14 Susac syndrome patients and under 17 multiple sclerosis patients. General conclusions and limits of the study: The TCR sequencing and HLA analysis was acknowledged to have included a relatively small number of individuals.

The CDR3 holds 15 amino acids from the cysteine to the phenylalanine. This entry keeps only the CDR3 DNA: 45 bases, framed from base 1. At the junction V is shortened by 0 bases and J by 0 bases; bases outside the gene matches: 0. In the germline V gene, CDR1 corresponds to SQVTM and CDR2 to ANQGSEA. Peripheral blood CD8+ and CD4+ T cells from healthy donors, Susac syndrome patients and multiple sclerosis patients were profiled using high-throughput TCR beta sequencing. Multiple sclerosis controls were treatment-naive patients with stable or active relapsing-remitting disease fulfilling revised McDonald criteria. Bulk CD8+ and CD4+ T cells were purified by magnetic negative isolation, whereas CD8+ TEMRA cells were enriched by FACS. Blood was drawn into EDTA tubes, processed within 24 hours, and PBMCs were isolated by density gradient centrifugation. PBMCs intended for TCR sequencing were frozen in liquid nitrogen and were later thawed in a 37 degrees C water bath. The sorted or isolated CD4+, CD8+ and CD8+ TEMRA cells had a purity of 90% or higher.

Concerning this clonotype: Its cognate antigen has yet to be identified. No qualities accompany the bases; no much larger clone lies one base away.

RNA was extracted using the RNeasy kit, and roughly 0.5 to 1 ug of the RNA was reverse transcribed with random hexamers. TCR beta CDR3 regions were amplified with the immunoSEQ multiplex PCR assay covering 54 Vbeta and 13 Jbeta segments. PCR amplification bias was corrected using a synthetic template baseline for primer optimization and computational correction. The authors' pipeline ran thus. Reads were annotated to V, D and J genes according to IMGT and were analyzed with immunoSEQ Analyzer, with only productive sequences retained. Clonality was computed as one minus Shannon entropy normalized by log2 of the number of productive unique sequences. For each patient and control, public and private clones were evaluated within the 100 most prevalent clones. A clone was defined as Susac-specific if it was absent from the healthy and MS cohorts, from roughly 990 published viral clones and from other ImmuneACCESS disease sequences. Using fastp trimming at Q25 and MiXCR clonotype assembly, TCRdb reanalyzed the public sequencing data and kept in-frame beta chains. Identical CDR3 proteins give one entry, which carries the most common genes and DNA. What appears here as the V and J calls and clone size reflects TCRdb's work, not the paper's. Within this sample are approximately 130,000 distinct CDR3 sequences, with 91% of them counted one time only. Around 0.25% of the sample lies in the top ten.

The clonotype originates from a human donor with multiple sclerosis. This chain is built from TRBV29-1 and TRBJ2-1, with 9 central nucleotides matching TRBD2. Input material: CD8+ T cells from PBMCs. The nucleotide sequence reads as follows: TGCAGCGTTGAAGATAGCGGGAGCTCCTACAATGAGCAGTTCTTC. The resulting protein is CSVEDSGSSYNEQFF.